The source of this T cell receptor (beta chain) is a study of T-cell reconstitution after alpha-beta-depleted transplantation in children. Study-wide points: Newly produced T cells mostly accounted for T-cell counts and diversity one year post-transplant. Alpha-beta T cells present about two months after transplant were reported to originate from several hundred expanded graft clones. The high TCRbeta diversity at day 60 in some patients came from surviving recipient T cells and thymic progenitors.

CDR3 length equals 14 residues. Germline CDR1 is SGHRS and CDR2 is YFSETQ. With regard to this clonotype: Its antigen is undetermined. A much larger clone differs from this one at a single base, so this may be a read error.

Library preparation (for TCRbeta) was performed with unique molecular identifiers. Each CDR3 protein gets one entry after TCRdb re-called the PCR reads with MiXCR. The repertoire holds some 190,000 distinct CDR3 sequences, with 11% as singletons. This TCR was sampled from a boy under 10 years old with acute myeloid leukemia, due to receive a stem cell transplant. V gene TRBV5-1 combines with J gene TRBJ2-5; D possibly uses TRBD1 or TRBD2 (6 bases each). The source was PBMCs, collected before TCRalphabeta/CD19-depleted stem cell transplant. The CDR3 nucleotides read TGCGCCAGCAGCTTGTGGGGGGCGCGAGAGACCCAGTCCTTC. This gives the protein CASSLWGARETQSF.